This T cell receptor (beta chain) was identified in a study of cytomegalovirus exposure and HLA in healthy donors. The study ran its PCR with 60 Vbeta and 13 Jbeta primers. How the authors handled the data: In a later analysis, of 70 million to 85 million unique beta chains, approximately 10 million appeared in at least two donors. Produced via immunoSEQ multiplex PCR; TCRdb's table is partial and in-frame only. For V, J and clone size, that table is used; D and trimming come from the DNA. The sample lists approximately 190,000 clones; roughly an eighth were seen once. Concerning this clone: Its target is unknown.

General study results and limits: Some V segments (TRBV6-2 and TRBV6-3 among them) were excluded as indistinguishable. Likely technical artifact: a cluster of highly shared sequence variants.

Trimming removed 5 bases from V and 5 bases from J, with 13 bases in between. The germline V gene has CDR1 PRHDT and CDR2 FYEKMQ (reference sequence). CDR3 length: 13 amino acids. The sequence derives from a man aged 50 to 60 in good health and CMV-seropositive. The chain carries TRBV13 and TRBJ2-7, with a possible D match to TRBD2 (7 bases). The sequencing input was PBMCs. The CDR3 loop is CASSRGGGDEQYF. The CDR3 region has the DNA TGTGCCAGCAGCCGAGGGGGAGGGGACGAGCAGTACTTC.